These 6 T cell receptor beta chains came from one sample sequenced in a study of blood T cells in healthy people across ages. Primed by a sample-barcoded 5' primer and a J-beta primer mix, a second PCR proceeded for roughly 6 to 12 cycles. TCRdb used MiXCR to reprocess the 5' RACE reads, holding one entry per CDR3 protein. The sample has around 1.7 million distinct CDR3 sequences, 25% to 30% seen once. What was sequenced was blood. The receptor set was obtained from a woman aged 25 to 39 in good health.

The rearrangement uses TRBV6-1 and TRBJ2-2; D might be TRBD1 (5 bases). Trimming cost V 2 bases and J 4 bases, with 8 bases left between them. The CDR3 length is 14 residues. From germline, CDR1 is MNHNS and CDR2 SASEGT. As DNA, the CDR3 is TGTGCCAGCAGTGAAACAGGTCGCACCGGGGAGCTGTTTTTT. Translating gives CASSETGRTGELFF.

The genes are TRBV7-2 and TRBJ1-1, with D maybe TRBD1 (5 bases). Germline lookup yields CDR1 SGHTA and CDR2 FQGNSA. This CDR3 contains 14 residues. Between the trimmed V and J ends, which lost 1 base and 4 bases, there was a span of 10 bases. The CDR3 loop reads CASSLGGSSTEAFF. The CDR3 DNA reads TGTGCCAGCAGCTTAGGGGGGTCGTCCACTGAAGCTTTCTTT.

This clonotype occurred many times. The chain uses TRBV3-1 and TRBJ2-5, with D perhaps TRBD2 (5 bases). CDR3 length: 15 amino acids. V lost 0 bases, J lost 2 bases, and 10 bases lay in between. Germline CDR1 reads LGHDT; CDR2 reads YNNKEL (reference sequence). CDR3 in DNA: TGTGCCAGCAGCCAAGATACCCGGGGACAAGAGACCCAGTACTTC. Translating it yields CASSQDTRGQETQYF.

The CDR3: CASTDERWGTQYF. CDR3 nucleotide sequence: TGTGCCAGTACCGACGAGAGATGGGGGACCCAGTACTTC. V and J are TRBV19 and TRBJ2-7; D is ambiguous. The J call could be wrong; TRBJ2-5 is a better fit for the DNA end. The CDR3 length is 13 residues. Germline lookup yields CDR1 LNHDA and CDR2 SQIVND (reference sequence).

The table lists this clonotype with a few counts. The J gene is TRBJ1-1, the V gene TRBV3-1; D might be TRBD1 (5 bases). From germline, CDR1 is LGHDT and CDR2 YNNKEL (reference sequence). Trimming shortened V by 3 bases and J by 5 bases, and 13 bases separated the two germline ends. This CDR3 spans 14 amino acids. DNA of the CDR3: TGTGCCAGCAGCCAGGGGGGGGGGAAGACTGAAGCTTTCTTT. As protein: CASSQGGGKTEAFF.

The rearrangement links TRBV29-1 to TRBJ1-2; weak D call: TRBD1 (5 bases). Germline V gene data show CDR1 as SQVTM and CDR2 as ANQGSEA. With 6 bases removed from V and 4 bases from J, the gap between germline ends came to 18 bases. The CDR3 sequence is 14 residues long. The CDR3 coding sequence is TGCAGCGTGGATCTCACCCAGGGCGCCTATGGCTACACCTTC. This sequence encodes CSVDLTQGAYGYTF.